One and the same sample provided the 20 T cell receptor beta chains below, sequenced in a study of post-analysis software for immune sequencing data. Study results and limitations: Controls had lower frequencies than patients of about 5 TRBV segments, which included TRBV5-6, TRBV5-1 and TRBV20-1.

Libraries were made from TCR beta cDNA, and they carried unique molecular identifiers. TCRdb fed the PCR reads into MiXCR, producing one record per CDR3 protein. Counted here are about 770,000 distinct CDR3 sequences, roughly 50% occurring once; the ten biggest clones make up around 4.7%. No cognate antigen is known for these TCRs. The sequenced sample was blood. The receptors here all came from a girl aged 10-17 years with multiple sclerosis.

Only a few counts were recorded for this clonotype. This chain joins TRBV5-6 and TRBJ2-4, with D perhaps matching TRBD1 or TRBD2 (6 bases each). The DNA end favors TRBJ2-7, so the J call may be wrong. The CDR3 covers 16 residues. Germline CDR1 and CDR2: SGHDT and YYEEEE. The CDR3 sequence: CASSTYKGGVSYEQYF. CDR3 coding DNA: TGTGCCAGCAGTACGTACAAGGGGGGCGTCTCCTACGAGCAGTACTTC.

The J gene is TRBJ2-7, the V gene TRBV5-1, with TRBD1 as a possible D gene (5 bases). The germline gives CDR1 SGHRS, CDR2 YFSETQ. V was pared by 4 bases and J by 2 bases, with 16 bases between. The CDR3 is made up of 15 amino acids. As DNA, the CDR3 is TGCGCCAGCAGCCCCGGAGCCGGACATACCTACGAGCAGTACTTC. Protein sequence: CASSPGAGHTYEQYF.

The V call is TRBV9, the J call TRBJ1-2; TRBD1 matches at 7 bases. The germline V gene encodes CDR1 SGDLS and CDR2 YYNGEE. Unmatched junction bases numbered 7, after V lost 2 bases and J lost 0 bases. The CDR3 is 16 amino acids. The CDR3 loop reads CASSVGQAVANYGYTF. The CDR3 DNA is TGTGCCAGCAGCGTCGGACAGGCGGTTGCTAACTATGGCTACACCTTC. Supplemented by reference TRBV9 and TRBJ1-2, the full variable domain reads DSGVTQTPKHLITATGQRVTLRCSPRSGDLSVYWYQQSLDQGLQFLIQYYNGEERAKGNILERFSAQQFPDLHSELNLSSLELGDSALYFCASSVGQAVANYGYTFGSGTRLTVV.

A few counts support this clonotype. This sequence joins TRBV7-3 and TRBJ2-3; 8 nucleotides agree with TRBD2. Trimming removed 5 bases from V and 1 base from J; junction bases left unmatched: 11. The CDR3 length is 17 residues. Germline-derived CDR1 and CDR2 are SGHTA and FQGTGA. The CDR3 sequence: CASSPNRAGAGTDTQYF. The DNA for the CDR3 is TGTGCCAGCAGCCCGAACAGAGCGGGAGCGGGCACAGATACGCAGTATTTT.

This clonotype was picked up a small number of times. The J gene is TRBJ2-5, the V gene TRBV28; 13 bases match TRBD2. V shed 2 bases and J 1 base; nucleotides not matched to a gene: 16. The CDR3 has 21 amino acids. In germline, CDR1 is MDHEN, CDR2 SYDVKM. CDR3 residues: CASSLPRDRGTSGNPQETQYF. The CDR3 nucleotides read TGTGCCAGCAGTTTACCCCGGGACAGGGGGACTAGCGGGAACCCCCAAGAGACCCAGTACTTC.

The genes are TRBV27 and TRBJ1-1, with TRBD1 as a possible D gene (5 bases). Germline V lookup: CDR1 MNHEY, CDR2 SMNVEV (reference sequence). V was shortened by 6 bases and J by 5 bases, with 16 bases between the two germline ends. The CDR3 runs 14 residues. Here the CDR3 reads CASSLQRGWTEAFF. In DNA, the CDR3 is TGTGCCAGCAGCTTGCAAAGGGGCTGGACTGAAGCTTTCTTT.

The J gene is TRBJ2-1, the V gene TRBV6-5; TRBD2 matches 12 bases. The V and J ends lost 4 bases and 6 bases, in that order; junction bases with no gene match: 7. CDR1 and CDR2 (germline): MNHEY, SVGAGI. The CDR3 loop spans 16 amino acids. This CDR3 reads CASSSVLLAGGNEQFF. Here the CDR3 DNA reads TGTGCCAGCAGTTCCGTCTTACTAGCGGGAGGCAATGAGCAGTTCTTC.

Here the CDR3 reads CAAGTDTQYF. The CDR3 nucleotides read TGTGCCGCGGGCACAGATACGCAGTATTTT. The genes are TRBV7-8 and TRBJ2-3; no clear D. The CDR3 sequence is 10 residues long. CDR1 is SGHVS, CDR2 FQNEAQ, per germline. The germline V and J ends were trimmed by 11 bases and 1 base, with 4 bases remaining between them.

The V and J genes are TRBV7-8 and TRBJ2-5; 9 bases agree with TRBD1. The CDR3 is made up of 15 amino acids. From germline, CDR1 is SGHVS and CDR2 FQNEAQ. V lost 1 base and J lost 6; bases outside the gene matches: 6. The CDR3 sequence is CASSLVQGAGKTQYF. For the CDR3, the DNA is TGTGCCAGCAGCTTAGTACAGGGGGCGGGAAAGACCCAGTACTTC.

The chain couples TRBV5-1 to TRBJ2-7; 12 bases line up with TRBD1. CDR1 SGHRS and CDR2 YFSETQ come from the germline V gene. V shed 0 bases, J shed 5 bases, and the junction held 3 bases outside the gene matches. The CDR3 totals 15 residues. CDR3 sequence: CASSLEGQGADEQYF. Written as DNA, the CDR3 is TGCGCCAGCAGCTTGGAGGGACAGGGGGCTGACGAGCAGTACTTC. The full variable domain, its missing parts supplied by reference TRBV5-1 and TRBJ2-7, is KAGVTQTPRYLIKTRGQQVTLSCSPISGHRSVSWYQQTPGQGLQFLFEYFSETQRNKGNFPGRFSGRQFSNSRSEMNVSTLELGDSALYLCASSLEGQGADEQYFGPGTRLTVT.

The chain employs TRBV4-3 and TRBJ2-1; no clear D. Germline V lookup: CDR1 LGHNA, CDR2 YSLEER. Trimming took off 4 bases at V and 12 bases at J, with 19 bases between the two ends. This CDR3 contains 14 residues. In DNA, the CDR3 is TGCGCCAGCAGCCCTTCCCCTCCTAGAGTAGGGCAGTTCTTC. Protein: CASSPSPPRVGQFF.

V and J are TRBV27 and TRBJ2-7; D is tentatively TRBD1 or TRBD2 (5 bases each). CDR3 length equals 14 residues. Germline CDR1 reads MNHEY; CDR2 reads SMNVEV (reference sequence). Between the trimmed V and J ends, which lost 5 bases and 3 bases, there was a span of 14 bases. CDR3 nucleotides: TGTGCCAGCAGTCTTACCGGGACGTTCTACGAGCAGTACTTC. As protein: CASSLTGTFYEQYF.

The genes are TRBV20-1 and TRBJ2-5; possibly TRBD2 for D (7 bases). Judging by the DNA end, TRBJ2-7 fits better; the J call may be wrong. CDR3 size: 15 residues. Looked up from germline, CDR1 is DFQATT and CDR2 is SNEGSKA (reference sequence). The CDR3 is CSAQGRAGAIYEQYF. In DNA form, the CDR3 reads TGCAGTGCCCAGGGGAGGGCAGGGGCTATCTACGAGCAGTACTTC.

V gene TRBV19 combines with J gene TRBJ2-6; a weak D match, TRBD1 (6 bases). Trimming removed 5 bases from V and 4 bases from J, with 12 bases in between. Germline V CDR1 and CDR2: LNHDA, SQIVND (reference sequence). The CDR3 has 15 amino acids. CDR3 in DNA: TGTGCCAGTAGTTACCCAGGGGAAGGGGCCAACGTCCTGACTTTC. Amino acids: CASSYPGEGANVLTF. Looking up the rest from reference TRBV19 and TRBJ2-6 gives the full variable domain: DGGITQSPKYLFRKEGQNVTLSCEQNLNHDAMYWYRQDPGQGLRLIYYSQIVNDFQKGDIAEGYSVSREKKESFPLTVTSAQKNPTAFYLCASSYPGEGANVLTFGAGSRLTVL.

J is TRBJ2-7 and V is TRBV28; D tentatively reads TRBD1 or TRBD2 (5 bases each). The better agreement between TRBJ2-5 and the DNA end casts doubt on the J call. Germline V gene lookup returns CDR1 MDHEN and CDR2 SYDVKM. The CDR3 is made up of 12 amino acids. Here the CDR3 DNA reads TGTGCCAGCAGACAGAGGGGAGAGACCCAGTACTTC. It encodes CASRQRGETQYF.

This chain connects TRBV7-2 to TRBJ2-1; a weak D match, TRBD2 (5 bases). CDR1 is SGHTA, CDR2 FQGNSA, per germline. The V gene lost 5 bases and the J gene lost 9 bases, with 14 bases spanning the gap. This CDR3 is 13 amino acids long. The CDR3 loop reads CASSNWDAGEQFF. In nucleotides, the CDR3 is TGTGCCAGCAGCAATTGGGATGCGGGTGAGCAGTTCTTC.

This clonotype was counted a few times. The chain couples TRBV4-2 to TRBJ2-1, with D unresolved. The CDR3 contains 16 residues. The V end lost 1 base, the J end lost 0 bases, and 10 bases lay between the germline ends. Germline V gene lookup returns CDR1 LGHNA and CDR2 YNFKEQ. DNA of the CDR3: TGTGCCAGCAGCCAAGTATCCTTGAGCTCCTACAATGAGCAGTTCTTC. It translates to CASSQVSLSSYNEQFF.

This chain uses TRBV9 with TRBJ1-5; no firm D call. The V gene's germline CDR1 is SGDLS and CDR2 YYNGEE. Trimming removed 3 bases from V and 7 bases from J, with 14 bases in between. The CDR3 spans 14 residues. The CDR3 sequence: CASSAPGFGQPQHF. Here the CDR3 DNA reads TGTGCCAGCAGCGCGCCCGGGTTCGGCCAGCCCCAGCATTTT.

The chain recombines TRBV20-1 with TRBJ2-1; the D gene is possibly TRBD2 (6 bases). The CDR3 is 15 residues long. V lost 1 base, J lost 8 bases, and 18 bases lay in between. Germline V gene lookup returns CDR1 DFQATT and CDR2 SNEGSKA (reference sequence). The CDR3 bases are TGCAGTGCTAGAGTTGCGGGAATTCTTTCCGATGAGCAGTTCTTC. Its protein is CSARVAGILSDEQFF.

This clonotype was observed a few times. This chain uses TRBV10-3 with TRBJ2-7; D unclear. Germline-derived CDR1 and CDR2 are ENHRY and SYGVKD. V shed 2 bases and J shed 3 bases, with 2 bases lying between them. The CDR3 contains 11 residues. The CDR3 DNA is TGTGCCATCAGTGAGAACTACGAGCAGTACTTC. Amino acid sequence: CAISENYEQYF.